A selection of T cell receptor beta chains follows, all from one sample in a study of shared clonotypes between healthy human individuals. Here immunoSEQ multiplex PCR was the method, and the copy in TCRdb shows in-frame clones only, minus some. The repertoire includes roughly 1,600,000 clones, around 98.5% of them detected once, and 0.36% sits in the top ten. The sample taken for sequencing was naive CD4+ T cells sorted from blood. The source is a man aged 25 to 45 in good health. Both conserved end residues are part of each CDR3. The D gene is left open where the match is weak. Expanded clones are given a class, and other clones once, few, many or no size at all.

V	size	length	J	D	CDR3	DNA
TRBV6-5	once	14	TRBJ2-1	NA	CASSYSPTRNEQFF	TGTGCCAGCAGTTACTCACCAACCCGAAATGAGCAGTTCTTC
TRBV4-3	NA	16	TRBJ1-2	NA	CASSQVRGAGDYGYTF	TGCGCCAGCAGCCAAGTGAGGGGCGCGGGTGACTATGGCTACACCTTC
TRBV9	NA	14	TRBJ1-1	NA	CASSVGPQGLEAFF	TGTGCCAGCAGCGTAGGACCACAGGGCCTTGAAGCTTTCTTT
TRBV5-4	NA	13	TRBJ2-5	NA	CASSLYSQETQYF	TGTGCCAGCAGCTTGTATAGCCAAGAGACCCAGTACTTC
TRBV5-5	NA	15	TRBJ2-6	NA	CASSLDLSGANVLTF	TGTGCCAGCAGCTTGGACCTCTCTGGGGCCAACGTCCTGACTTTC
TRBV6-1	NA	15	TRBJ2-7	NA	CAILGGDGRFYEQYF	TGTGCCATTCTTGGCGGGGACGGTCGGTTCTACGAGCAGTACTTC
TRBV5-1	NA	13	TRBJ2-1	TRBD2	CASSRDYSDEQFF	TGCGCCAGCAGCCGGGACTACTCGGATGAGCAGTTCTTC
TRBV28	NA	18	TRBJ1-3	TRBD1	CASSPPPGQGPSGNTIYF	TGTGCCAGCAGTCCCCCCCCGGGACAGGGGCCCTCTGGAAACACCATATATTTT
TRBV4-1	NA	14	TRBJ1-5	NA	CASSQDGEGQPQHF	TGCGCCAGCAGCCAAGATGGCGAGGGCCAGCCCCAGCATTTT
TRBV5-1	NA	14	TRBJ2-1	NA	CASSWQDLYNEQFF	TGCGCCAGCAGCTGGCAGGACCTCTACAATGAGCAGTTCTTC
TRBV10-3	NA	12	TRBJ1-1	NA	CATAQGSTEAFF	TGTGCCACCGCGCAGGGAAGCACTGAAGCTTTCTTT
TRBV5-1	NA	15	TRBJ2-2	TRBD1	CASSPLTGGTGELFF	TGCGCCAGCAGCCCACTGACAGGGGGCACCGGGGAGCTGTTTTTT
TRBV5-1	NA	14	TRBJ2-2	NA	CASSFSLDTGELFF	TGCGCCAGCAGCTTTTCGTTGGACACCGGGGAGCTGTTTTTT
TRBV7-2	NA	12	TRBJ2-2	NA	CASSLGHRELFF	TGTGCCAGCAGCTTAGGGCACAGGGAGCTGTTTTTT
TRBV28	NA	14	TRBJ2-7	TRBD1	CASSLWDRGHEQYF	TGTGCCAGCAGTTTATGGGACAGGGGCCACGAGCAGTACTTC
TRBV30	NA	11	TRBJ2-7	NA	CAWTSGGEQYF	TGTGCCTGGACCTCCGGGGGCGAGCAGTACTTC
TRBV9	NA	14	TRBJ2-1	NA	CASSVATSNNEQFF	TGTGCCAGCAGCGTGGCGACTAGTAACAATGAGCAGTTCTTC
TRBV28	NA	14	TRBJ2-7	TRBD1	CASSPGQGGYEQYF	TGTGCCAGCAGTCCCGGACAGGGGGGTTACGAGCAGTACTTC
TRBV29-1	NA	10	TRBJ2-1	NA	CSVSYNEQFF	TGCAGCGTTTCTTACAATGAGCAGTTCTTC
TRBV7-5	NA	18	TRBJ1-2	NA	CVRSCKADFLWVAYGYTF	TGTGTCAGAAGCTGCAAGGCAGATTTCCTTTGGGTCGCCTATGGCTACACCTTC
TRBV5-1	few	15	TRBJ2-1	TRBD2	CASSLVSGSYNEQFF	TGCGCCAGCAGCTTGGTTAGCGGGAGCTACAATGAGCAGTTCTTC
TRBV18	NA	15	TRBJ2-7	NA	CASSPLRTAHYEQYF	TGTGCCAGCTCCCCACTCAGGACGGCTCACTACGAGCAGTACTTC
TRBV14	NA	16	TRBJ2-1	NA	CASSQRGGAGDNEQFF	TGTGCCAGCAGCCAGAGAGGGGGGGCAGGCGACAATGAGCAGTTCTTC
TRBV2	NA	14	TRBJ1-5	NA	CASSRTVSNQPQHF	TGTGCCAGCAGTCGGACAGTTAGCAATCAGCCCCAGCATTTT
TRBV5-6	once	14	TRBJ1-5	NA	CASSLSRERQPQHF	TGTGCCAGCAGCTTAAGCAGGGAACGCCAGCCCCAGCATTTT
TRBV11-2	NA	15	TRBJ2-7	TRBD1	CASRRPGQSSYEQYF	TGTGCCAGCAGGCGACCGGGACAGAGCTCCTACGAGCAGTACTTC
TRBV10-2	NA	13	TRBJ2-7	NA	CASSRETVPEQYF	TGCGCCAGCAGCAGGGAAACGGTCCCCGAGCAGTACTTC
TRBV18	NA	16	TRBJ1-4	NA	CASSPLSGTGNEKLFF	TGTGCCAGCTCACCACTATCCGGGACCGGCAATGAAAAACTGTTTTTT
TRBV28	NA	17	TRBJ2-1	TRBD1	CASSLFGRQGAYNEQFF	TGTGCCAGCAGTTTATTCGGTCGTCAGGGGGCTTACAATGAGCAGTTCTTC
TRBV7-2	NA	15	TRBJ1-4	NA	CASSLAVGLGEKLFF	TGTGCCAGCAGCTTAGCGGTGGGGCTTGGTGAAAAACTGTTTTTT
TRBV7-2	NA	15	TRBJ2-7	TRBD2	CASSRSASGSYEQYF	TGTGCCAGCAGCCGGTCGGCTAGCGGGAGCTACGAGCAGTACTTC
TRBV2	NA	14	TRBJ1-4	NA	CASSLVLPNEKLFF	TGTGCCAGCAGTCTGGTGTTGCCTAATGAAAAACTGTTTTTT
TRBV28	NA	13	TRBJ1-1	NA	CASSNTGYTEAFF	TGTGCCAGCAGTAATACAGGGTACACTGAAGCTTTCTTT
TRBV5-3	NA	9	TRBJ2-7	NA	CARSLVKYF	TGTGCCAGAAGCTTGGTGAAATACTTC
TRBV18	NA	15	TRBJ2-1	TRBD2	CASSPISASGTEQFF	TGTGCCAGCTCACCGATATCGGCTAGCGGGACAGAGCAGTTCTTC
TRBV7-2	NA	14	TRBJ1-3	NA	CASSLDRPGNTIYF	TGTGCCAGCAGCTTAGATCGGCCTGGAAACACCATATATTTT
TRBV5-1	NA	12	TRBJ2-1	NA	CASSPRGTQQFF	TGCGCCAGCAGCCCTCGGGGGACCCAGCAGTTCTTC
TRBV9	once	15	TRBJ2-3	TRBD2	CASSVGAGREDTQYF	TGTGCCAGCAGCGTAGGCGCGGGGAGGGAAGATACGCAGTATTTT
TRBV10-2	NA	15	TRBJ2-1	TRBD1	CASRSPGQGVGEQFF	TGCGCCAGCAGGAGCCCCGGACAGGGGGTTGGTGAGCAGTTCTTC
TRBV15	NA	12	TRBJ2-1	NA	CATSLGPNEQFF	TGTGCCACCAGCTTGGGGCCGAATGAGCAGTTCTTC
TRBV2	NA	14	TRBJ2-5	NA	CASSEARDSKTQYF	TGTGCCAGCAGTGAAGCTAGGGATTCAAAGACCCAGTACTTC
TRBV5-1	NA	14	TRBJ2-5	TRBD1	CASSVGQGEETQYF	TGCGCCAGCAGCGTGGGACAGGGGGAAGAGACCCAGTACTTC
TRBV2	NA	14	TRBJ2-7	TRBD1	CASSSGTGGLEQYF	TGTGCCAGCAGCTCCGGGACAGGGGGCCTCGAGCAGTACTTC
TRBV14	NA	17	TRBJ2-7	TRBD2	CASSQIGRAGSSYEQYF	TGTGCCAGCAGCCAAATCGGGAGGGCGGGTTCTTCCTACGAGCAGTACTTC
TRBV5-4	NA	14	TRBJ2-7	NA	CASSLRGRTYEQYF	TGTGCCAGCAGCTTAAGGGGAAGGACCTACGAGCAGTACTTC
TRBV6-5	once	14	TRBJ2-7	NA	CASSYWGTSDEQYF	TGTGCCAGCAGTTATTGGGGGACATCCGACGAGCAGTACTTC
TRBV15	once	16	TRBJ2-2	NA	CATSRGGTRGTGELFF	TGTGCCACCAGCAGGGGTGGGACCCGCGGGACCGGGGAGCTGTTTTTT